The text below deals with one TCR beta chain. Its target is not known. The source of the sample is a study of T cell responses to AZD1222 COVID-19 vaccine. Study findings and constraints: CD4 TCRs covered the whole spike, strongest at regions 160-218 and 743-854. Clonal diversity was possibly underestimated, and the donors were mostly white British, with more females.

Germline CDR1 is MNHEY and CDR2 is SMNVEV (reference sequence). The CDR3 runs to 16 residues. Trimming removed 6 bases from V and 5 bases from J; junction bases left unmatched: 14. The assay was immunoSEQ multiplex PCR, and TCRdb's table has in-frame clones only and misses some. This repertoire shows roughly 120,000 clones, 91% found once; its top ten account for 5% to 6%. V gene TRBV27 combines with J gene TRBJ1-1, with TRBD1 matching over 8 bases. This specimen was peripheral blood, taken on day 0 of AZD1222 vaccination. The receptor was isolated from an adult in good health. In DNA form, the CDR3 reads TGTGCCAGCAGCCTCCTCCCCGGACAGGGTACAACTGAAGCTTTCTTT. Translation gives CASSLLPGQGTTEAFF.